The 10 T cell receptor beta chains listed next were all sequenced from one sample in a study of blood T cell repertoires in COVID-19. Profiled with immunoSEQ multiplex PCR; TCRdb holds only in-frame clones, not every one. The sample records just over 50,000 clones, roughly 87% being singletons. Source material: peripheral blood. These receptors were obtained from a human donor with active COVID-19. The donor label of this sample is uncertain.

V is TRBV7-3 and J is TRBJ2-3, with 8 positions matching TRBD1. CDR1 is SGHTA, CDR2 FQGTGA, per germline. Germline trimming cut 5 bases from V and 3 bases from J; bases unmatched to any gene: 7. The CDR3 covers 15 residues. The CDR3 DNA follows: TGTGCCAGCAGCCTAGGACAGGGTCTGACAGATACGCAGTATTTT. Protein: CASSLGQGLTDTQYF.

This clone was seen a handful of times. This chain links TRBV19 with TRBJ1-5, with no clear D. V was shortened by 2 bases and J by 0 bases, with 5 bases between the two germline ends. CDR1 and CDR2 from the germline V gene are LNHDA and SQIVND (reference sequence). The CDR3 covers 14 residues. The CDR3 region has the DNA TGTGCCAGTAGTATACGAGATAGCAATCAGCCCCAGCATTTT. Amino acids: CASSIRDSNQPQHF. Together with reference TRBV19 and TRBJ1-5, the CDR3 gives the full variable domain: DGGITQSPKYLFRKEGQNVTLSCEQNLNHDAMYWYRQDPGQGLRLIYYSQIVNDFQKGDIAEGYSVSREKKESFPLTVTSAQKNPTAFYLCASSIRDSNQPQHFGDGTRLSIL.

The chain combines TRBV18 with TRBJ2-1; TRBD1 agrees at 8 bases. Per germline, CDR1 KGHSH and CDR2 LQKENI. There are 13 residues in the CDR3. The V segment lost 5 bases and the J segment 10 bases; nucleotides outside the gene matches: 7. The chain's CDR3 is CASSSQGAGEQFF. In DNA form, the CDR3 reads TGTGCCAGCTCAAGTCAGGGGGCAGGGGAGCAGTTCTTC.

The chain joins TRBV7-2 to TRBJ1-1; 8 nucleotides match TRBD1. The CDR3 runs 13 residues. The junction had 1 base not matched to a gene; V was cut back by 2 bases and J by 5 bases. Germline V gene data show CDR1 as SGHTA and CDR2 as FQGNSA. Here the CDR3 reads CASSLQGATEAFF. The CDR3 DNA is TGTGCCAGCAGCTTACAGGGGGCGACTGAAGCTTTCTTT.

This chain links TRBV18 with TRBJ2-3; D might be TRBD2 (6 bases). Per the germline V gene, CDR1 is KGHSH and CDR2 is LQKENI. CDR3 length equals 12 residues. V was cut by 2 bases and J by 8 bases, with 8 bases left in between. DNA for the CDR3: TGTGCCAGCTCACCAGGCGGGGCTACGCAGTATTTT. It encodes CASSPGGATQYF.

CDR3 coding DNA: TGTGCCAGCAGCACTAGCGGAACCTACAATGAGCAGTTCTTC. Translated: CASSTSGTYNEQFF. The genes are TRBV27 and TRBJ2-1, with 8 bases matching TRBD2. The J segment lost 2 bases and the V segment lost 6 bases, leaving 3 bases of the junction unmatched. The CDR3 runs 14 residues. CDR1 is MNHEY, CDR2 SMNVEV, per germline (reference sequence).

The chain uses TRBV4-3 and TRBJ2-5; TRBD1 is a possible D gene (5 bases). Per the germline V gene, CDR1 is LGHNA and CDR2 is YSLEER. The CDR3 has 14 residues. V gave up 2 bases and J gave up 1 base, with 8 bases separating them. CDR3 amino acids: CASSQSQGQETQYF. In DNA, the CDR3 is TGCGCCAGCAGCCAAAGTCAGGGCCAAGAGACCCAGTACTTC.

The rearrangement links TRBV7-9 to TRBJ1-6, with TRBD1 as a possible D gene (5 bases). Germline V lookup: CDR1 SEHNR, CDR2 FQNEAQ (reference sequence). CDR3 length: 15 amino acids. Trimming removed 2 bases from V and 8 bases from J, with 13 bases in between. Here the CDR3 reads CASSLIGGTDSPLHF. The CDR3 region has the DNA TGTGCCAGCAGCTTAATCGGGGGAACTGATTCACCCCTCCACTTT.

This chain joins TRBV18 and TRBJ1-5; no clear D. Germline-derived CDR1 and CDR2 are KGHSH and LQKENI. V was trimmed by 2 bases and J by 2 bases, leaving 10 bases between them. The CDR3 is 15 amino acids. The CDR3 DNA follows: TGTGCCAGCTCACCAAGGGAGGGAGGCAATCAGCCCCAGCATTTT. The encoded protein is CASSPREGGNQPQHF.

The chain links TRBV9 to TRBJ2-1; 13 nucleotides agree with TRBD2. Germline V gene sequence: CDR1 SGDLS, CDR2 YYNGEE. The CDR3 has 16 residues. V shed 0 bases, J shed 10 bases, and the junction held 7 bases outside the gene matches. DNA of the CDR3: TGTGCCAGCAGCGTAGCTACTAGCGGGGGGGAGGTGGAGCAGTTCTTC. Protein sequence: CASSVATSGGEVEQFF.